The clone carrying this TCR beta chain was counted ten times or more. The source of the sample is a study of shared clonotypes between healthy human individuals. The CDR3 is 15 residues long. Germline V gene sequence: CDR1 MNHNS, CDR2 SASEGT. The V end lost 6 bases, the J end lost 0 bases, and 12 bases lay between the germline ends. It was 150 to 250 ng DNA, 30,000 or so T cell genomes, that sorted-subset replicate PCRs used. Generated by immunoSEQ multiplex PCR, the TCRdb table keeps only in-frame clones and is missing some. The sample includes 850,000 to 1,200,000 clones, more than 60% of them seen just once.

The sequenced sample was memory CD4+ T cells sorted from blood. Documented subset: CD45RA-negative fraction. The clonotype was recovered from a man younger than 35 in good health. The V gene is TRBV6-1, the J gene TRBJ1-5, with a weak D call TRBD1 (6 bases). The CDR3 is CASSRTDFSNQPQHF. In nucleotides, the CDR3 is TGTGCCAGCAGCCGGACAGATTTTAGCAATCAGCCCCAGCATTTT.